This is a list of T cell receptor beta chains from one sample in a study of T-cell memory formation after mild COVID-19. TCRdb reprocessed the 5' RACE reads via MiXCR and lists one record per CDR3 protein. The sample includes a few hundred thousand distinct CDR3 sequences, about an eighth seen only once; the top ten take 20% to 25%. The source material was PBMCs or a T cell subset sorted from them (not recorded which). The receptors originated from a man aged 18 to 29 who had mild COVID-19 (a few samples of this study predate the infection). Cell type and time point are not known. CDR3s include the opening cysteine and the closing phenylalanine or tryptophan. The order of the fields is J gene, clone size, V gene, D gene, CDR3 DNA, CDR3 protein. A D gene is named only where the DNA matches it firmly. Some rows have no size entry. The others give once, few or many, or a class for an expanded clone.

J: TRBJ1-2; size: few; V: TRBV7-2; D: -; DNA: TGTGCCAGCAGCCCAGACCCGGACAGTATCTATGGCTACACCTTC; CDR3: CASSPDPDSIYGYTF
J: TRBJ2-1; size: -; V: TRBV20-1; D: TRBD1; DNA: TGCAGTGCTGGACAGGGCCTTGATGAGCAGTTCTTC; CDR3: CSAGQGLDEQFF
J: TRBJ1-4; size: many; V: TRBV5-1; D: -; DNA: TGCGCCAGCAGCTTGGCCGGATCGACTAATGAAAAACTGTTTTTT; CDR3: CASSLAGSTNEKLFF
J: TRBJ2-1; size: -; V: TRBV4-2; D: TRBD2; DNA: TGTGCCAGCAGCCGAGCAGCGGGGGCCAACAATGAGCAGTTCTTC; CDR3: CASSRAAGANNEQFF
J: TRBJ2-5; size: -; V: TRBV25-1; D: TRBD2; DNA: TGTGCCAGCATGGGTCTAGCGGGGCGGACTAACCAAGAGACCCAGTACTTC; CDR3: CASMGLAGRTNQETQYF
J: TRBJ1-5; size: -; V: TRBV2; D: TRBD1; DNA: TGTGCCAGCAGTGGGGACAGGGGTAAAAATCAGCCCCAGCATTTT; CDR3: CASSGDRGKNQPQHF
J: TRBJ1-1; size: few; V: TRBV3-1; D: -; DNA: TGTGCCAGCAGCCAAGATCTTATGGGGGTTTACGGGAACACTGAAGCTTTCTTT; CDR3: CASSQDLMGVYGNTEAFF
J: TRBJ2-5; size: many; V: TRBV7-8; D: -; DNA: TGTGCCAGCAGCTTACCCCGACAGGACTCCCAGTACTTC; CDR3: CASSLPRQDSQYF
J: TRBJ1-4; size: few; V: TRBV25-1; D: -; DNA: TGTGCCAGCAGTGGAACCAATGAAAAACTGTTTTTT; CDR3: CASSGTNEKLFF
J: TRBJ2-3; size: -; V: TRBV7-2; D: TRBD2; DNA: TGTGCCAGCAGCTATAGCGGGGGGGCCGATGATACGCAGTATTTT; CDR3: CASSYSGGADDTQYF
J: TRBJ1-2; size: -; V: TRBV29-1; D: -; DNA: TGCAGCGTTGAAGAGTCTGGGATGGGCTACACCTTC; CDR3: CSVEESGMGYTF
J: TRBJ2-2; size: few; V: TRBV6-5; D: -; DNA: TGTGCCAGCAGTTACTCCGGTCTTGCCGGGGAGCTGTTTTTT; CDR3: CASSYSGLAGELFF
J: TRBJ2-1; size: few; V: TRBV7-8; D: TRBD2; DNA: TGTGCCAGCAGCCACTACCGTCTAGCGGGGGGCCACAATGAGCAGTTCTTC; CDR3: CASSHYRLAGGHNEQFF
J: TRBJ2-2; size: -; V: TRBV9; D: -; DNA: TGTGCCAGCAGCCCTAGGTCGCAGGCCGGGGAGCTGTTTTTT; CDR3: CASSPRSQAGELFF
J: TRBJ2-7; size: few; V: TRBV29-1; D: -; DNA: TGCAGCGTCCAAAGGGGGACCGGCTACGAGCAGTACTTC; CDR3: CSVQRGTGYEQYF
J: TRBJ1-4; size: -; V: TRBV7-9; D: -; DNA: TGTGCCAGCAGCGAAATCAGTACAACTAATGAAAAACTGTTTTTT; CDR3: CASSEISTTNEKLFF
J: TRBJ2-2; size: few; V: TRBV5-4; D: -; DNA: TGTGCCAGCAGCTTGGCTCAGGGTTGGACCGGGGAGCTGTTTTTT; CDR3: CASSLAQGWTGELFF
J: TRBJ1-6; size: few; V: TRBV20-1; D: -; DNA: TGCAGTGCCTCGGCCGAAGGGGCCTATAATTCACCCCTCCACTTT; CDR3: CSASAEGAYNSPLHF
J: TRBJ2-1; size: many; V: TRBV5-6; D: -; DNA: TGTGCCAGCAGCTTGGTCGTGGCTAATCGTCATGAGCAGTTCTTC; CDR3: CASSLVVANRHEQFF
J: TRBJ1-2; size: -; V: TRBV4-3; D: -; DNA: TGCGCCAGCAGCCAGACACCGGGACGCGGCTACACCTTC; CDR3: CASSQTPGRGYTF
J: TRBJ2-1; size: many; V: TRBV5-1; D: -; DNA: TGCGCCAGCAGCTTCTCCTCTACCCCGGTCGGGGGTGAGCAGTTCTTC; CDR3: CASSFSSTPVGGEQFF
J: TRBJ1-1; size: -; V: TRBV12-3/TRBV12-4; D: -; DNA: TGTGCCAGCAGGCGGGGAAGTACCCTCACTGAAGCTTTCTTT; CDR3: CASRRGSTLTEAFF
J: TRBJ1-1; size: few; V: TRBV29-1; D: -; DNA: TGCAGCGCCCATAGGGCCTTCCCGAACACTGAAGCTTTATTT; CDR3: CSAHRAFPNTEALF
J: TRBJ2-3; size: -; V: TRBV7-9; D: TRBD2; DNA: TGTGCCAGCAGCTTAGGCGGGGGGCTCGGCACAGATACGCAGTATTTT; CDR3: CASSLGGGLGTDTQYF
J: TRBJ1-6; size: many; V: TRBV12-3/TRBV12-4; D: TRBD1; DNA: TGTGCCAGCAGCCTGAGGGGGCAGGGGTACTCACCCCTCCACTTT; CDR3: CASSLRGQGYSPLHF
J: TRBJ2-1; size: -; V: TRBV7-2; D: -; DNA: TGTGCCAGCAGCTTAGACGTTTTGGGGGATAGTGAGCAGTTCTTC; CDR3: CASSLDVLGDSEQFF
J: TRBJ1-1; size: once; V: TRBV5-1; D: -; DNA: TGCGCCAGCAGCTCCCGACACCTTAGAAACACTGAAGCTTTCTTT; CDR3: CASSSRHLRNTEAFF
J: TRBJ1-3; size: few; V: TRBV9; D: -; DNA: TGTGCCAGCAGCCACCGCGGGGGGGCTGGTGGAAACACCATATATTTT; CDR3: CASSHRGGAGGNTIYF
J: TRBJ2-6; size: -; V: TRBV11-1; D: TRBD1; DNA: TGTGCCAGCAGCCGCCTCCCGGGACAGATCTCTGGGGCCAACGTCCTGACTTTC; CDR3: CASSRLPGQISGANVLTF
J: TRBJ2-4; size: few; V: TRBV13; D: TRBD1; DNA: TGTGCCAGCAGCACTCCATTTGGGACAGGGCTAGCCAAAAACATTCAGTACTTC; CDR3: CASSTPFGTGLAKNIQYF
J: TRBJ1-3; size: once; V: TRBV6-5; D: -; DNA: TGTGCCATCAGTGAACCAGGGAGTAACACCATATATTTT; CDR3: CAISEPGSNTIYF
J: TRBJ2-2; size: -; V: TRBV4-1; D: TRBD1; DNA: TGCGCCAGCAGCCAACAGTCACAGGGGTCGGACACCGGGGAGCTGTTTTTT; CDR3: CASSQQSQGSDTGELFF
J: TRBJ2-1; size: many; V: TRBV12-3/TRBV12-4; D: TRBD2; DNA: TGTGCCAGCAGTTTCGGGACTAGCTACAATGAGCAGTTCTTC; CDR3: CASSFGTSYNEQFF
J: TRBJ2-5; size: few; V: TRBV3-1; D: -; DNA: TGTGCCAGCAGCCGATCCTGGGAGGCAGAAGAGACCCAGTACTTC; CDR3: CASSRSWEAEETQYF
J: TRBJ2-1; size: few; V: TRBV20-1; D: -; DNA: TGCAGTGCTAGACGTACAGGGATAACCTACAATGAGCAGTTCTTC; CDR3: CSARRTGITYNEQFF
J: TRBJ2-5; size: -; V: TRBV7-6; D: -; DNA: TGTGCCAGCAGCGGGACACGGGAGACCCAGTACTTC; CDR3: CASSGTRETQYF
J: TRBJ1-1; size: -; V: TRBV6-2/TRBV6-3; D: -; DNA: TGTGCCAGCAGTTACGGTGGCAGGGTGAACACTGAAGCTTTCTTT; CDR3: CASSYGGRVNTEAFF
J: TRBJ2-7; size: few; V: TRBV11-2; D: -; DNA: TGTGCCAGCAGCTTAGGGTTCTACGAGCAGTACTTC; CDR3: CASSLGFYEQYF
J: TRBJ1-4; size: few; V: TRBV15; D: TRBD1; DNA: TGTGCCACCACCCCCGGGACAGGGGGCGAAAAACTGTTTTTT; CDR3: CATTPGTGGEKLFF
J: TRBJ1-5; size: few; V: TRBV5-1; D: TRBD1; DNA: TGCGCCAGCAGTCGTAAAAGGGACAGACACCGATCTTATAGCAATCAGCCCCAGCATTTT; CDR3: CASSRKRDRHRSYSNQPQHF
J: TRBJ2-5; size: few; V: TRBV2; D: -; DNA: TGTGCCAGCAGTGTATCGGGGGTCCAAGAGACCCAGTACTTC; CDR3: CASSVSGVQETQYF
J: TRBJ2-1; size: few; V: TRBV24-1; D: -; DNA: TGTGCCACCAGTGATTGGAGGGGGGCCTCCTCCTACAATGAGCAGTTCTTC; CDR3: CATSDWRGASSYNEQFF
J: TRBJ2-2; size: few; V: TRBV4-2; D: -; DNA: TGTGCCAGCAGCCAAGAGGGCCGCCTTAATGGCGGGGAGCTGTTTTTT; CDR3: CASSQEGRLNGGELFF
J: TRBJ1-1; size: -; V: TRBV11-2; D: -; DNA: TGTGCCAGCAGCTTAGGTACCCAGGGCTTTTTCTTT; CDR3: CASSLGTQGFFF
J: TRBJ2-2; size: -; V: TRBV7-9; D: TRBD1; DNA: TGTGCCAGCAGCGCAGGGGGTTCCGGGGAGCTGTTTTTT; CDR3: CASSAGGSGELFF
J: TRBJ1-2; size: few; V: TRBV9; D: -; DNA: TGTGCCAGCAGCCCGCGAGGGGGAAATGGCTACACCTTC; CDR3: CASSPRGGNGYTF
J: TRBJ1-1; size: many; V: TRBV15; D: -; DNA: TGTGCCACCCAATCCACAGGGAACACTGAAGCTTTCTTT; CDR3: CATQSTGNTEAFF
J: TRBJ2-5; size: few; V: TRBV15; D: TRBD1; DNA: TGTGCCACCAGCAGCGACTTGAGGACAGGGGGCATCCAAGAGACCCAGTACTTC; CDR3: CATSSDLRTGGIQETQYF
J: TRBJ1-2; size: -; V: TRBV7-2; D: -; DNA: TGTGCCAGCAGCCACCCGACAGGAGGGCTGGGCTACACCTTC; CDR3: CASSHPTGGLGYTF
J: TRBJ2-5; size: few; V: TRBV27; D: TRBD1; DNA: TGTGCCAGCAGTAGCGACAGGGTTCGGGCGGAGACCCAGTACTTC; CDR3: CASSSDRVRAETQYF
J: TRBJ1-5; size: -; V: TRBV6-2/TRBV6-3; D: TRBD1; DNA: TGTGCCAGCAGTCCGAGGGACAGGGGGATAAATCAGCCCCAGCATTTT; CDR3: CASSPRDRGINQPQHF
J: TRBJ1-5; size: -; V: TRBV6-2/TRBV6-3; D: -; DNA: TGTGCCAGCAGCCTACTTTCGGCCAATCCCCAGCATTTT; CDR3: CASSLLSANPQHF
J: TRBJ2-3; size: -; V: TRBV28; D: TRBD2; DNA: TGTGCCAGCAGTTTACTGGCGGGGGGGTTCCCAGATACGCAGTATTTT; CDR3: CASSLLAGGFPDTQYF
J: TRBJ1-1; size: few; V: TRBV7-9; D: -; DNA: TGTGCCAGCAAGGCGGGGACTGAAGCTTTCTTT; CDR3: CASKAGTEAFF
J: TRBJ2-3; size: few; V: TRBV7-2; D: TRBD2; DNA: TGTGCCAGCAGCTTAGAATCTAGCGGGGGCGATACGCAGTATTTT; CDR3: CASSLESSGGDTQYF